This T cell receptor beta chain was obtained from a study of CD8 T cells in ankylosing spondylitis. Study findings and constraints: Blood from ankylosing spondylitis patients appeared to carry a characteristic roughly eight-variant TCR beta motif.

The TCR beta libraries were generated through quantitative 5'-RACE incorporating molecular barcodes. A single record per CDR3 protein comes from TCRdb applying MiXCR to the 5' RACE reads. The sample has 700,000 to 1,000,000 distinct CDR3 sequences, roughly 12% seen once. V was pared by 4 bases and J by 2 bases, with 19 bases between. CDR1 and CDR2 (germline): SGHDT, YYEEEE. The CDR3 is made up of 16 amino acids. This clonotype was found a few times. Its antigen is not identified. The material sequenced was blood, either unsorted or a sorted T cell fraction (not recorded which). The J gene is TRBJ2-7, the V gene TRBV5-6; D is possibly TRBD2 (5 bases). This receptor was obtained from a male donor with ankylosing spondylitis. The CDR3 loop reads CASSQGDGSGAYEQYF. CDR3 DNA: TGTGCCAGCAGCCAAGGTGATGGGAGTGGTGCCTACGAGCAGTACTTC.